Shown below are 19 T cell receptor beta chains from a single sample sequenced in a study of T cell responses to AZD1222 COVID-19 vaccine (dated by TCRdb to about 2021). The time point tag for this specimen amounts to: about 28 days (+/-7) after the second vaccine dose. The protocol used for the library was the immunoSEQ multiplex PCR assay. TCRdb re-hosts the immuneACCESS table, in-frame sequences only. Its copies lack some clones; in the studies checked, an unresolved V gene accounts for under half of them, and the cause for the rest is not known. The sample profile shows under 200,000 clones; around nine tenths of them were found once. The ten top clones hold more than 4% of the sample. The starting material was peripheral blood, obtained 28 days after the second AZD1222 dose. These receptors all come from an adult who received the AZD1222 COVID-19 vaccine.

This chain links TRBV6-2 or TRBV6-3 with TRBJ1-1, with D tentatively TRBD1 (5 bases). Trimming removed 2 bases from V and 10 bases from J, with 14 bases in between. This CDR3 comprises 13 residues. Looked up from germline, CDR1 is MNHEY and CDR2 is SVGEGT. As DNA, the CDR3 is TGTGCCAGCAGTTACCTCGTTCGGGGACGAGCTTTCTTT. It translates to CASSYLVRGRAFF.

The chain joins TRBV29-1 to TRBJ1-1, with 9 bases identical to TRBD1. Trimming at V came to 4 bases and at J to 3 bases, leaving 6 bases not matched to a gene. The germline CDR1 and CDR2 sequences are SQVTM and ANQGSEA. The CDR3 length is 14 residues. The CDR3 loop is CSVVGTGLYTEAFF. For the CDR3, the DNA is TGCAGCGTTGTAGGGACAGGGCTGTACACTGAAGCTTTCTTT.

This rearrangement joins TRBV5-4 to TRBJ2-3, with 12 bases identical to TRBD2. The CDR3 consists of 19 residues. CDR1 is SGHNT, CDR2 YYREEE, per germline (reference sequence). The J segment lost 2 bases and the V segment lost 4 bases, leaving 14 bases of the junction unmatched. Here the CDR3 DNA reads TGTGCCAGCAGCCCTGGACTAGCGGGGATACCCGCGAACACAGATACGCAGTATTTT. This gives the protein CASSPGLAGIPANTDTQYF.

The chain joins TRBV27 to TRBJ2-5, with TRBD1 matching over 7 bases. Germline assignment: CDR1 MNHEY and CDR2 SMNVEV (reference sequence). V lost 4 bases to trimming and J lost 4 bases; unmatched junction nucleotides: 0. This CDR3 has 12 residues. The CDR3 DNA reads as TGTGCCAGCAGTTACAGGGGAGAGACCCAGTACTTC. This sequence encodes CASSYRGETQYF.

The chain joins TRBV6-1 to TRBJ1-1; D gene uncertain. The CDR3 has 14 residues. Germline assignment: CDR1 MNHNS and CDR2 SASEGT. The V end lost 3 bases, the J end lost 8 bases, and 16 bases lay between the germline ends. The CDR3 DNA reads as TGTGCCAGCAGTGAGAAGGGATGGGCCCGGGAAGCTTTCTTT. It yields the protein CASSEKGWAREAFF.

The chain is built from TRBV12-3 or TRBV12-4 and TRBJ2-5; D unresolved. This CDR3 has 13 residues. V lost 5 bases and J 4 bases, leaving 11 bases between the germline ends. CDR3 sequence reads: CASSAGLGETQYF. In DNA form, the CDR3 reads TGTGCCAGCAGTGCCGGGCTCGGAGAGACCCAGTACTTC.

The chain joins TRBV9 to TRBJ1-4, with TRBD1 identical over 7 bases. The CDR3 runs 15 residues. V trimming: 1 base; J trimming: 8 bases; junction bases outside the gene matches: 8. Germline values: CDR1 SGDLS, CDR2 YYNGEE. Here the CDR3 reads CASSVSSGGWEKLFF. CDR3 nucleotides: TGTGCCAGCAGCGTAAGCTCAGGGGGTTGGGAAAAACTGTTTTTT.

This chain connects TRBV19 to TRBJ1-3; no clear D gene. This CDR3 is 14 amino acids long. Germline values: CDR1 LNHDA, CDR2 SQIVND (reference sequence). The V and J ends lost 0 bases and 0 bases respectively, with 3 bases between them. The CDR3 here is CASSIDSSGNTIYF. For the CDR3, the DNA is TGTGCCAGTAGTATAGACAGCTCTGGAAACACCATATATTTT.

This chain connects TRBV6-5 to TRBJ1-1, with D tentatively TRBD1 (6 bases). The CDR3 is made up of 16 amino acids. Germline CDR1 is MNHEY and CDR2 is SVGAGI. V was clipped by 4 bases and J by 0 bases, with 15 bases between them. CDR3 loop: CASSSLSTGLNTEAFF. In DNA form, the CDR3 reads TGTGCCAGCAGTTCTCTTTCGACAGGCCTGAACACTGAAGCTTTCTTT.

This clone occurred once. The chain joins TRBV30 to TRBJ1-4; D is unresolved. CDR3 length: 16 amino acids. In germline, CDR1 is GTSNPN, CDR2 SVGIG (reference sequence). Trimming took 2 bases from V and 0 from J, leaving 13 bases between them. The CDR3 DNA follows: TGTGCCTGGAGTCGTCAGCGTTATGCAACTAATGAAAAACTGTTTTTT. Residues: CAWSRQRYATNEKLFF.

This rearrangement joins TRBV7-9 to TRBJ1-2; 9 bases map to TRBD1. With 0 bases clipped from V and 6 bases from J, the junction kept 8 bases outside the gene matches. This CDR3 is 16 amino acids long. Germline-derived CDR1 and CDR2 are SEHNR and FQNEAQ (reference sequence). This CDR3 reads CASSLAGQGIGDGYTF. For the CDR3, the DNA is TGTGCCAGCAGCTTAGCCGGACAGGGGATAGGGGATGGCTACACCTTC.

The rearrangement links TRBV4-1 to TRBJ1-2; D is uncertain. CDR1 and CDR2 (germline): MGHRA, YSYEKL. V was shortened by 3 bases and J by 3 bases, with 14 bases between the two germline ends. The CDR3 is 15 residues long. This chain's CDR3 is CASSHLTGGHYGYTF. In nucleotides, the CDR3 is TGCGCCAGCAGCCATCTGACGGGAGGGCACTATGGCTACACCTTC.

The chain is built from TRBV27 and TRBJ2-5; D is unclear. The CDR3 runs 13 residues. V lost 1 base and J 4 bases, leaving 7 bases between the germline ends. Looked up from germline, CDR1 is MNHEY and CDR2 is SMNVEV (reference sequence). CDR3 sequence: CASSLLDRETQYF. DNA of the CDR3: TGTGCCAGCAGTTTATTGGACCGAGAGACCCAGTACTTC.

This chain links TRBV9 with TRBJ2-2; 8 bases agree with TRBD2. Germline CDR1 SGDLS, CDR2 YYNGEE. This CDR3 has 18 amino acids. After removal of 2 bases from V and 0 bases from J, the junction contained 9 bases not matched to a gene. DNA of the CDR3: TGTGCCAGCAGCGTGCCCCGCGGGGGGTTCGCGAACACCGGGGAGCTGTTTTTT. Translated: CASSVPRGGFANTGELFF.

This CDR3 is CATVGTGSQPQHF. For the CDR3, the DNA is TGTGCCACCGTCGGGACAGGGAGTCAGCCCCAGCATTTT. V usage is TRBV19 and J usage is TRBJ1-5, with TRBD1 matching 9 bases. J lost 6 bases, V lost 10 bases, and 7 bases had no gene match. Germline CDR1 LNHDA, CDR2 SQIVND (reference sequence). The CDR3 totals 13 residues. The variable domain in full, completed from reference TRBV19 and TRBJ1-5, reads DGGITQSPKYLFRKEGQNVTLSCEQNLNHDAMYWYRQDPGQGLRLIYYSQIVNDFQKGDIAEGYSVSREKKESFPLTVTSAQKNPTAFYLCATVGTGSQPQHFGDGTRLSIL.

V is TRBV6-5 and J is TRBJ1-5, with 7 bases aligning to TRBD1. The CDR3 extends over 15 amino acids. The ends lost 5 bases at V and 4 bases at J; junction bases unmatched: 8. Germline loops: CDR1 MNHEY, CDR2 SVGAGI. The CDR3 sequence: CASSLGTGVNQPQHF. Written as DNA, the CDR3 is TGTGCCAGCAGTCTAGGAACAGGGGTTAATCAGCCCCAGCATTTT.

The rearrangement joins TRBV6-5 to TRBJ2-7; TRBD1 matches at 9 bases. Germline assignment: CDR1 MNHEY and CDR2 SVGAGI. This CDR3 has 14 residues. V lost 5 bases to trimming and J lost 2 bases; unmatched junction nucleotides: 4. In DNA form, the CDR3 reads TGTGCCAGCAGTCACCGGGACAGGGCCTACGAGCAGTACTTC. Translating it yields CASSHRDRAYEQYF.

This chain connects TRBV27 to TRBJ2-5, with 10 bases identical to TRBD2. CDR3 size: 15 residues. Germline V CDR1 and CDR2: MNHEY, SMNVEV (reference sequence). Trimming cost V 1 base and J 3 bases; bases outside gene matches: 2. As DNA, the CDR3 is TGTGCCAGCAGTTTATGGACTAGCGGAAAAGAGACCCAGTACTTC. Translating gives CASSLWTSGKETQYF.

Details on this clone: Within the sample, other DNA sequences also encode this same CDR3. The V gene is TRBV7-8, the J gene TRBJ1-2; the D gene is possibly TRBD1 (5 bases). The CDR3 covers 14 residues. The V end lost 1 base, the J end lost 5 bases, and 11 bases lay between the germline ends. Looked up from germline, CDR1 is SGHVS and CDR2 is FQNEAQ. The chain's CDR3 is CASSLGGAGYGYTF. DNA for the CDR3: TGTGCCAGCAGCTTAGGTGGGGCGGGGTATGGCTACACCTTC.